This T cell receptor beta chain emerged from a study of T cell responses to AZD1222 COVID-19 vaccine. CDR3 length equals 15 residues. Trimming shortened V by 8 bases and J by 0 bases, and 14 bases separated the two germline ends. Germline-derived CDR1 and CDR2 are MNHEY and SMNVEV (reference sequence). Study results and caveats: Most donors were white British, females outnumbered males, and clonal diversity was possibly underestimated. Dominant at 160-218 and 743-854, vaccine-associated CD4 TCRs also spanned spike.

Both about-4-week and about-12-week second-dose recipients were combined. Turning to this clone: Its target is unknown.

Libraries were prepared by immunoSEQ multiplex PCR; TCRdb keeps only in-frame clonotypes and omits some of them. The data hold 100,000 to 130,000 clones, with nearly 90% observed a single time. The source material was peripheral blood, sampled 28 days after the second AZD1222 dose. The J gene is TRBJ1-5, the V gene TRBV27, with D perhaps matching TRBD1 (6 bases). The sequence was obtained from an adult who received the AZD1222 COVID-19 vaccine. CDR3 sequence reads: CASRDTNYSNQPQHF. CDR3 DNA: TGTGCCAGCCGGGACACAAACTATAGCAATCAGCCCCAGCATTTT.